This TCR beta chain was sequenced in a study of shared clonotypes between healthy human individuals. Generated by immunoSEQ multiplex PCR, the TCRdb table keeps only in-frame clones and is missing some. The table shows approximately 1.1 million clones, with around 82% occurring only once. Overall study results and limits: Relative to clonotypes present in all four donors, those not shared had lower generation probabilities. Researchers sampled only blood; tissue repertoires likely differ.

For this clone: Its target is not known.

The CDR3 loop spans 14 amino acids. Germline V CDR1 and CDR2: PRHDT, FYEKMQ (reference sequence). V was clipped by 5 bases and J by 10 bases, with 21 bases between them. The source material was memory CD4+ T cells from PBMCs. Subset here: CD45RA-negative fraction. This sequence originates from a man aged 18 to 29 in good health. Some clones in this sample may be carry-over from other donors' samples. The chain recombines TRBV13 with TRBJ2-7; no firm D call. The DNA of the CDR3 is TGTGCCAGCAGCCCGGAACCGCGTAACTCGCCCCAGTACTTC. This encodes CASSPEPRNSPQYF.